This T cell receptor beta chain is drawn from a study of T-cell reconstitution after alpha-beta-depleted transplantation in children. Germline assignment: CDR1 MGHDK and CDR2 SYGVNS. The V end lost 6 bases, the J end lost 3 bases, and 12 bases lay between the germline ends. The CDR3 extends over 13 amino acids. General study results and limits: A year post-transplant, T-cell counts and diversity derived mostly from newly produced T cells.

A word on this clonotype: What it recognizes is unknown.

Unique molecular identifiers tagged the TCRbeta library. MiXCR, applied by TCRdb to the PCR reads, yields one record per CDR3 protein. The sample shows hundreds of thousands of distinct CDR3 sequences, approximately 15% of them seen only once. This sequence originates from a male patient aged 2-15 years who had a stem cell transplant for acute lymphoblastic leukemia, so the T cells may come from the graft donor. The material was PBMCs, mostly from graft donor cells, obtained 360 days after TCRalphabeta/CD19-depleted stem cell transplant. The rearrangement uses TRBV25-1 and TRBJ2-7; D may be TRBD2 (5 bases). CDR3 region: CASSGLAGYEQYF. The CDR3 bases are TGTGCCAGCAGCGGACTTGCGGGCTACGAGCAGTACTTC.